The 4 T cell receptor beta chains below come from one sample, sequenced in a study of chemoradiotherapy in HPV16-positive cancers (dated by TCRdb to between 2021 and 2024). Libraries were made using the immunoSEQ multiplex PCR assay. Held by TCRdb, this immuneACCESS table contains in-frame sequences only and omits some clones. Under half of the omission traces to an unresolved V gene where checked; the cause of the rest is unknown. This sample holds 15,000 to 20,000 clones; approximately 90% were observed only once. Around 14% of the sample belongs to the ten largest clones. The source was blood, collected from a patient who underwent chemoradiotherapy. The receptors stem from a human donor with HPV-associated anogenital cancer.

The table lists this clone with a few counts. This likely came from a read error, as a far larger clone is one base away. Other DNA sequences of this sample code for an identical CDR3. The CDR3 reads CASSYEQYF. CDR3 DNA: TGTGCCAGCTCCTACGAGCAGTACTTC. The chain carries TRBV6-6 and TRBJ2-7; D not certain. Germline CDR1 reads MNHNY; CDR2 reads SVGAGI (reference sequence). The CDR3 totals 9 residues. Trimming stripped 8 bases from V and 1 base from J, with 0 bases between.

The chain's CDR3 is CASSQGHLAGTDTQYF. In nucleotides, the CDR3 is TGCGCCAGCAGCCAGGGTCATCTAGCGGGCACAGATACGCAGTATTTT. The V call is TRBV4-3, the J call TRBJ2-3; 7 nucleotides line up with TRBD2. CDR1 is LGHNA and CDR2 is YSLEER in the germline V gene. V lost 3 bases to trimming and J lost 1 base; unmatched junction nucleotides: 7. CDR3 length: 16 amino acids.

This chain uses TRBV14 with TRBJ1-2, with D possibly matching TRBD1 (5 bases). Germline CDR1 is SGHDN and CDR2 is FVKESK. CDR3 size: 16 residues. V shed 4 bases and J shed 1 base, with 16 bases lying between them. CDR3 in amino acids: CASSRRGGSSNYGYTF. CDR3 bases: TGTGCCAGCAGCCGTCGGGGGGGGAGTAGTAACTATGGCTACACCTTC.

V and J are TRBV15 and TRBJ1-2, with a tentative D call TRBD1 (5 bases). CDR1 is LNHNV, CDR2 YYDKDF, per germline (reference sequence). V was cut by 4 bases and J by 6 bases, with 15 bases left in between. This CDR3 is built from 14 residues. The CDR3 sequence: CATSIGRGGDGYTF. DNA for the CDR3: TGTGCCACCAGCATAGGACGGGGAGGGGATGGCTACACCTTC.